This TCR beta chain was recorded in a study of PD-1 blockade in mismatch repair-deficient tumors. With respect to this clone: Its antigen remains unidentified.

The CDR3 spans 12 residues. Germline V gives CDR1 SGHDT, CDR2 YYEEEE. V was clipped by 4 bases and J by 7 bases, with 11 bases between them. The method was immunoSEQ multiplex PCR; TCRdb's version includes in-frame clones alone and lacks a portion of them. This sample yields about 110,000 clones, of which about 83% are seen a single time; about 4.5% belongs to the top ten. All patients were mismatch repair deficient, assessed by either PCR or immunohistochemistry. Study-wide points: After pembrolizumab, tumor-resident clones rose rapidly, then generally contracted before radiologic responses.

This clonotype was sampled from an adult with mismatch repair-deficient cancer. Here the sequenced sample was peripheral blood, taken about 60 weeks after starting pembrolizumab. J is TRBJ1-1 and V is TRBV5-6; D remains ambiguous. The CDR3 spells CASSLPGVEAFF. The CDR3, as DNA: TGTGCCAGCAGCCTCCCCGGGGTTGAAGCTTTCTTT.